The table lists the clone carrying this T cell receptor beta chain with a few counts. The antigen remains unidentified. In TCRdb, the 5' RACE reads were re-called with MiXCR into one record per CDR3 protein. The repertoire holds some 230,000 distinct CDR3 sequences, with about 6.7% as singletons. This CDR3 region has 15 residues. CDR1 and CDR2 (germline): SGHKS, YYEKEE (reference sequence). Trimming removed 2 bases at V and 0 bases at J, with 11 bases between. The entry originates in a study of identical twins. The study, taken as a whole, reports: Twins shared beta out-of-frame sequences in excess, but this excess was weaker.

The data also belong to a second study, concerning T cells expressing NK-cell markers.

The rearrangement links TRBV5-5 to TRBJ1-1; weak D call: TRBD1 (6 bases). What was sequenced was CD8+ T cells sorted from blood. The clonotype was recovered from a young woman in good health. CDR3 DNA sequence: TGTGCCAGCAGCTTTCACAGGGATTTGAACACTGAAGCTTTCTTT. Translating it yields CASSFHRDLNTEAFF.